These 16 T cell receptor beta chains share one sample of origin, sequenced in a study of blood T cells in healthy people across ages. Combining a sample-barcoded 5' primer with a J-beta primer mix, a second PCR ran for about 6 to 12 cycles. TCRdb analysed the 5' RACE reads with MiXCR anew, one entry per CDR3 protein. The sample includes around 1.5 million distinct CDR3 sequences, around 59% of them seen just once. Sequencing was performed on blood. These receptors all stem from a man younger than 35 in good health.

This clonotype was counted only a few times. The chain is built from TRBV30 and TRBJ2-7; TRBD1 agrees at 9 bases. With V trimmed by 0 bases and J by 2 bases, 5 bases remained unmatched. Looked up from germline, CDR1 is GTSNPN and CDR2 is SVGIG (reference sequence). This CDR3 region has 15 residues. CDR3 nucleotide sequence: TGTGCCTGGAGTGTAGGGGGGACAGGGCCCTACGAGCAGTACTTC. The encoded protein is CAWSVGGTGPYEQYF.

This clonotype has just a few counts. The chain employs TRBV6-6 and TRBJ2-7, with D possibly TRBD1 on 6 matching bases. Trimming took 5 bases from V and 1 from J, leaving 12 bases between them. The CDR3 runs to 14 residues. CDR1 and CDR2 from the germline V gene are MNHNY and SVGAGI (reference sequence). CDR3 sequence: CASSPRGTSYEQYF. DNA for the CDR3: TGTGCCAGCAGTCCCAGGGGCACATCCTACGAGCAGTACTTC.

The CDR3 protein is CSAQGLASYEQYF. The DNA for the CDR3 is TGCAGTGCGCAGGGACTAGCGAGCTACGAGCAGTACTTC. The chain combines TRBV20-1 with TRBJ2-7; 10 bases fit TRBD2. Unmatched junction bases numbered 5, after V lost 6 bases and J lost 3 bases. Germline CDR1 reads DFQATT; CDR2 reads SNEGSKA (reference sequence). CDR3 length equals 13 residues.

This clonotype was picked up one time. The V and J genes are TRBV25-1 and TRBJ1-1; no clear D. V lost 1 base and J 11 bases, leaving 14 bases between the germline ends. Germline CDR1 is MGHDK and CDR2 is SYGVNS. There are 13 residues in the CDR3. CDR3 sequence: CASSESESNAAFF. The CDR3 coding sequence is TGTGCCAGCAGTGAATCCGAAAGTAATGCGGCTTTCTTT.

V gene TRBV2 combines with J gene TRBJ2-7; D is ambiguous. The CDR3 runs 13 residues. Between the trimmed V and J ends, which lost 7 bases and 1 base, there was a span of 11 bases. Per germline, CDR1 SNHLY and CDR2 FYNNEI. In nucleotides, the CDR3 is TGTGCCAGCACAGGAAGCAGTTCCTACGAGCAGTACTTC. This encodes CASTGSSSYEQYF.

The chain is built from TRBV4-3 and TRBJ2-3; D may be TRBD2 (6 bases). The CDR3 has 16 amino acids. Deletions cut 1 base from V and 0 bases from J, with 11 bases between. The germline gives CDR1 LGHNA, CDR2 YSLEER. This CDR3 is CASSQGAGPSTDTQYF. The CDR3 nucleotides are TGCGCCAGCAGCCAAGGGGCGGGACCTAGCACAGATACGCAGTATTTT.

CDR3 sequence: CASSLTGGLYNEQFF. CDR3 nucleotides: TGTGCCAGCAGCTTAACGGGGGGCCTCTACAATGAGCAGTTCTTC. The V gene is TRBV7-2, the J gene TRBJ2-1, with a possible D match to TRBD2 (7 bases). The CDR3 is 15 amino acids. V was shortened by 2 bases and J by 3 bases, with 11 bases between the two germline ends. Per germline, CDR1 SGHTA and CDR2 FQGNSA.

This chain uses TRBV13 with TRBJ1-4; the D gene is possibly TRBD1 (5 bases). The V and J ends lost 4 bases and 8 bases respectively, with 11 bases between them. This CDR3 comprises 13 residues. Per germline, CDR1 PRHDT and CDR2 FYEKMQ (reference sequence). For the CDR3, the DNA is TGTGCCAGCAGCTCCCGGGGGGACGAAAAACTGTTTTTT. Amino acid sequence: CASSSRGDEKLFF.

This chain links TRBV2 with TRBJ2-7; D is perhaps TRBD1 (6 bases). Germline V CDR1 and CDR2: SNHLY, FYNNEI. V lost 3 bases, J lost 2 bases, and 14 bases lay in between. CDR3 length: 15 residues. In DNA, the CDR3 is TGTGCCAGCAGTGAGGCAGGGGATCCCACCTACGAGCAGTACTTC. Protein sequence: CASSEAGDPTYEQYF.

This clonotype showed up just a few times. V is TRBV25-1 and J is TRBJ2-5, with D uncertain. CDR1 and CDR2 from the germline V gene are MGHDK and SYGVNS. The ends were cut back, 0 bases at V and 11 bases at J, with 16 bases in the middle. This CDR3 is built from 14 residues. The CDR3 sequence is CASSEYPQDLGQYF. DNA of the CDR3: TGTGCCAGCAGTGAATATCCCCAGGACCTTGGGCAGTACTTC.

This chain uses TRBV27 with TRBJ2-7, with unresolved D. Trimming took off 4 bases at V and 3 bases at J, with 10 bases between the two ends. This CDR3 comprises 13 residues. Germline CDR1 is MNHEY and CDR2 is SMNVEV (reference sequence). In DNA form, the CDR3 reads TGTGCCAGCAGTTGGGGTAGGGTCTACGAGCAGTACTTC. This codes for CASSWGRVYEQYF.

The J gene is TRBJ2-2, the V gene TRBV10-3; D not resolved. Trimming removed 2 bases from V and 3 bases from J, with 7 bases in between. This CDR3 region has 14 residues. From germline, CDR1 is ENHRY and CDR2 SYGVKD. The CDR3 DNA is TGTGCCATCAGTGAGAGGCAGGACACCGGGGAGCTGTTTTTT. Translation gives CAISERQDTGELFF.

The J gene is TRBJ1-5, the V gene TRBV19, with D tentatively TRBD1 (6 bases). Trimming cost V 6 bases and J 9 bases, with 12 bases left between them. This CDR3 has 12 amino acids. CDR1 and CDR2 (germline): LNHDA, SQIVND (reference sequence). The CDR3 nucleotides read TGTGCCAGTAGGACAGGTTCTTGGCCCCAGCATTTT. This codes for CASRTGSWPQHF.

This clonotype has only a few counts. The rearrangement uses TRBV28 and TRBJ2-7; 8 nucleotides agree with TRBD1. Germline CDR1 MDHEN, CDR2 SYDVKM. The V gene end was trimmed by 9 bases and the J gene end by 2 bases; junction bases not matched to a gene: 3. The CDR3 spans 12 residues. For the CDR3, the DNA is TGTGCCAGAGGGACAGGACCCTACGAGCAGTACTTC. It specifies CARGTGPYEQYF.

This sequence joins TRBV20-1 and TRBJ1-4; 7 bases are a match to TRBD1. The CDR3 loop spans 12 amino acids. The ends lost 6 bases at V and 8 bases at J; junction bases unmatched: 6. Germline CDR1 DFQATT, CDR2 SNEGSKA (reference sequence). CDR3 in DNA: TGCAGTGCCGCGCCAGGGGGAGAAAAACTGTTTTTT. Protein product: CSAAPGGEKLFF.

CDR3 sequence: CASSSSAGYGEAFF. The DNA of the CDR3 is TGTGCCAGCAGCTCTTCTGCGGGGTATGGTGAAGCTTTCTTT. The J gene is TRBJ1-1, the V gene TRBV6-4, with D hard to call. V lost 6 bases to trimming and J lost 7 bases, with 18 bases between them. The CDR3 spans 14 residues. The germline gives CDR1 MRHNA, CDR2 SNTAGT.